These T cell receptor beta chains were read from a single sample in a study of shared clonotypes between healthy human individuals. Using immunoSEQ multiplex PCR, the repertoire was profiled, and TCRdb retains in-frame clones only, with some absent. This sample has some 600,000 clones, with around 96% found just once. Sequencing was carried out using naive CD8+ T cells sorted from blood. The origin of the receptors is a woman aged 30 to 39 in good health. The conserved cysteine and the conserved F or W are not part of the CDR3 here. The order of the fields is CDR3 length, clone size, V gene, CDR3 protein. Clone size is stated in some rows and not others, as once, few, many or a class when expanded.

14	-	TRBV27	ASSLSPGTSDYEQY
10	-	TRBV29-1	SVDRDLDTQY
15	-	TRBV7-6	ASSLRAFGSSTDTQY
11	-	TRBV10-1	ASSEAGNYEQY
15	-	TRBV27	ASSLGQGGHEFYEQY
13	-	TRBV5-6	ASSLASGGGDEQY
11	-	TRBV2	ATRDVNNEKLF
13	-	TRBV21-1	ASSKEGTFTGELF
14	-	TRBV7-9	ASSLVREGPYNEQF
11	-	TRBV27	ASSFAGGLGYT
9	-	TRBV20-1	SARDPSGQY
11	-	TRBV2	ASRGLAKYEQY
13	-	TRBV27	ASRTGTSGIYEQY
12	-	TRBV27	ASSLTMGAETQY
11	few	TRBV2	ARVEGGNYGYT
11	-	TRBV11-2	ASSWGERYEQY
11	-	TRBV30	AGRGGPYYGYT
12	-	TRBV28	ASAQGLMNTEAF
14	-	TRBV19	ASSSPQGLPKETQY
12	-	TRBV4-1	ASSHIARRYEQY
10	-	TRBV29-1	SVEEERAEAF
13	-	TRBV27	ASSFLGRLTDTQY
15	once	TRBV27	ASSPRPGTSPNNEQF
11	-	TRBV5-1	ASSQAGRTEAF
14	-	TRBV4-1	ASSQVGQGIVNEQY
13	once	TRBV11-2	ASSLGASGTDTQY
11	few	TRBV11-2	ASSPAGTYEQY
11	-	TRBV13	ASEIAGVDTQY